This T cell receptor beta chain was captured in a study of cytotoxic CD8 clonotypes in ibrutinib-treated CLL (dated by TCRdb to about 2021). About the investigation overall: The cohort was composed of some ten relapsed/refractory and roughly 16 treatment-naive patients; IGHV unmutated status was identified in 17 patients. An average of around 260,000 productive templates and 80,000 to 95,000 productive rearrangements was obtained per sample. Cryopreserved peripheral blood mononuclear cells were obtained before treatment, at response, and at either sustained remission or disease progression. Of the 86 participants in the trial, about two dozen had longitudinal samples available. Partial responses were observed in some 24 patients and complete responses in 2; after a median follow-up of around 68 months, remission was maintained in around 14 patients and progression was observed in 12. Patients were still on ibrutinib when every remission and progressive disease sample was collected. Response samples were obtained after a median of 12 months of treatment, with a range of roughly 6 to 40 months.

Unmatched junction bases come to 5, with V trimmed by 7 bases and J by 0 bases. CDR1 MNHNS and CDR2 SASEGT were looked up in the germline V gene. Taken from cysteine to phenylalanine, the CDR3 has 15 residues. The retained sequence is limited to the CDR3, 45 bases, with the frame set at the first base. Turning to this clone: Its antigen is unknown. Base-call qualities are not available, and no considerably larger clone is one nucleotide away.

General study outcomes and caveats: Public clonotypes were rare and either shrank or stayed stable during treatment, and the rise in clonality at ibrutinib response reflected expansion of private clonotypes. At baseline, clonality was higher than in age-matched healthy donors and showed a strong correlation with circulating CD8+ T-cell counts. Clonality rose at ibrutinib response, remained stable during sustained remission, and dropped back toward baseline at progression. Lymph node repertoires were not examined, and the timing of sampling was not matched between patients in sustained remission and those whose disease progressed.

The sample's time point label, in plain terms: 20 to 25 months on ibrutinib. Roughly 2 micrograms of genomic DNA were extracted from cryopreserved PBMCs for TCR beta library preparation. Longitudinal blood samples from CLL patients on ibrutinib monotherapy underwent high-throughput TCR beta sequencing. The patients took part in an open-label, single-center phase 2 trial of ibrutinib monotherapy. The goal of deep resolution MiSeq sequencing was a depth between 1 in 1 million and 1 in 200,000 T cells, and coverage averaged 10x per clonotype. The immunoSEQ hsTCRB Kit was used to generate the TCR beta libraries. The authors processed their data as follows. The data were analyzed with ImmunoSEQ Analyzer and ImmunoSEQ Data Assistant, and V, D and J gene assignments followed IMGT definitions. Clonality, with values ranging from 0 to 1, was calculated as one minus the normalized Shannon entropy of productive rearrangement frequencies. Only overrepresented clonotypes making up at least 0.05% of each patient's repertoire were included in the public clonotype analysis. Some 13 age-matched healthy donor repertoires from immuneACCESS served as clonality controls. TCRdb retrieved this table from immuneACCESS and kept in-frame rearrangements only. Not all clones are present; in checked studies, unresolved V genes account for under half, and no reason is known for the remainder. The DNA was the basis for D and trimming; V, J and clone size are from that table. This sample lists around 130,000 clones; roughly 80% were detected once. Roughly 3.1% of the sample is taken by the ten largest.

The sequence was collected from a human donor with chronic lymphocytic leukemia. The material was PBMCs, obtained after 24 months of ibrutinib treatment. The sequence joins TRBV6-1 to TRBJ2-3; the central 9 bases match TRBD1. In nucleotide form, the sequence is TGTGCCAGCACTACAGGGGGCCCTAGCACAGATACGCAGTATTTT. Translated, this is CASTTGGPSTDTQYF.